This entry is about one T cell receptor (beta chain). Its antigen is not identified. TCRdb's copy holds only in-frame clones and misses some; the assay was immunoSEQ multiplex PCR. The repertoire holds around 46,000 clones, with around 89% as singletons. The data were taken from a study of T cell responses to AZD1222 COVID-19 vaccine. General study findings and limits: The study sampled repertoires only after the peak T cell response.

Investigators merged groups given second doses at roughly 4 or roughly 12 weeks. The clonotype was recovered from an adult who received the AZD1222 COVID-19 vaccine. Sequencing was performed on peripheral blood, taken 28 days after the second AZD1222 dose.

CDR3 region: CASSSYPGKIDTQYF. The CDR3 bases are TGTGCCAGCAGCTCATACCCGGGGAAGATAGATACGCAGTATTTT. The chain couples TRBV7-3 to TRBJ2-3, with D maybe TRBD2 (5 bases). The CDR3 runs 15 residues. The germline V gene encodes CDR1 SGHTA and CDR2 FQGTGA. Trimming shortened V by 4 bases and J by 5 bases, and 16 bases separated the two germline ends.